This record covers a single T cell receptor beta chain. Assay: immunoSEQ multiplex PCR; the TCRdb copy retains only in-frame clones and omits some. Of more than 85,000 clones listed, about 80% are singletons. These data are taken from a study of blood T cell repertoires in COVID-19. Background on the study: Both acute and convalescent COVID-19 samples were obtained from the United States, Italy and Spain.

Sample: peripheral blood. This TCR derives from an older man with acute or convalescent COVID-19.

The CDR3 spells CASSLRQGSGQPQHF. The CDR3 coding sequence is TGTGCCAGCAGCCTAAGACAGGGTTCAGGTCAGCCCCAGCATTTT. The chain uses TRBV7-2 and TRBJ1-5; 7 bases match TRBD1. The CDR3 sequence is 15 residues long. Germline V lookup: CDR1 SGHTA, CDR2 FQGNSA. V lost 5 bases and J lost 6; bases outside the gene matches: 10.